The 26 T cell receptor beta chains listed next were all sequenced from one sample in a study of T cell changes during pregnancy in multiple sclerosis. TCRdb's copy holds only in-frame clones and misses some; the assay was immunoSEQ multiplex PCR. Among about 60,000 clones, 90% were seen once, and the ten largest hold roughly 2.2%. Material: peripheral blood, obtained in the second trimester of pregnancy. These receptors originate from a female donor in good health, enrolled as a control in a pregnancy study.

This clone was seen a single time. The V call is TRBV7-9, the J call TRBJ1-5; 8 bases line up with TRBD1. CDR1 is SEHNR, CDR2 FQNEAQ, per germline (reference sequence). V was clipped by 0 bases and J by 2 bases; unmatched bases: 6. The CDR3 covers 17 residues. The CDR3 DNA follows: TGTGCCAGCAGCTTAGCTCCGACAGGGGTTGGCAATCAGCCCCAGCATTTT. Protein product: CASSLAPTGVGNQPQHF.

This chain uses TRBV6-5 with TRBJ1-2, with 7 bases fitting TRBD1. Germline V gene data show CDR1 as MNHEY and CDR2 as SVGAGI. J was trimmed by 0 bases and V by 7 bases; bases with no gene match: 8. The CDR3 covers 15 residues. CDR3 protein: CASTSDRAPNYGYTF. The CDR3 nucleotides are TGTGCCAGCACCTCCGACAGGGCCCCTAACTATGGCTACACCTTC.

The CDR3 region is CASSRTLAASSYEQYF. DNA of the CDR3: TGTGCCAGCAGCCGAACACTAGCGGCCAGCTCCTACGAGCAGTACTTC. This chain uses TRBV7-9 with TRBJ2-7; 8 nucleotides align to TRBD2. Trimming removed 5 bases from V and 0 bases from J; junction bases left unmatched: 9. The CDR3 totals 16 residues. Germline-derived CDR1 and CDR2 are SEHNR and FQNEAQ (reference sequence).

The J gene is TRBJ2-5, the V gene TRBV30, with D perhaps TRBD1 (5 bases). There are 13 residues in the CDR3. V lost 7 bases to trimming and J lost 1 base, with 13 bases between them. Looked up from germline, CDR1 is GTSNPN and CDR2 is SVGIG (reference sequence). In DNA, the CDR3 is TGTGCCTCCCGGCAGGGTTCCCAAGAGACCCAGTACTTC. Amino acids: CASRQGSQETQYF.

The chain has TRBV27 and TRBJ2-7, with D unclear. The V and J ends lost 5 bases and 0 bases respectively, with 8 bases between them. CDR1 is MNHEY, CDR2 SMNVEV, per germline (reference sequence). The CDR3 consists of 13 residues. CDR3 amino acids: CASSPLSSYEQYF. CDR3 bases: TGTGCCAGCAGTCCCCTGAGCTCCTACGAGCAGTACTTC.

The chain couples TRBV4-2 to TRBJ2-2, with 7 bases aligning to TRBD1. Germline V lookup: CDR1 LGHNA, CDR2 YNFKEQ. V was pared by 0 bases and J by 3 bases, with 4 bases of the junction left unmatched. This CDR3 has 16 amino acids. This chain's CDR3 is CASSQDRGRYTGELFF. CDR3 in DNA: TGTGCCAGCAGCCAAGATAGGGGGCGGTACACCGGGGAGCTGTTTTTT.

V gene TRBV14 combines with J gene TRBJ2-7; a possible D gene is TRBD2 (5 bases). Germline V gives CDR1 SGHDN, CDR2 FVKESK. The ends were cut back, 4 bases at V and 2 bases at J, with 12 bases in the middle. The CDR3 covers 14 residues. CDR3 region: CASSRALGTYEQYF. CDR3 in DNA: TGTGCCAGCAGCCGCGCACTAGGCACCTACGAGCAGTACTTC.

About this clone: Other DNA sequences in this sample translate to the same CDR3. The CDR3 region is CASSVGGRTEAFF. The CDR3 DNA reads TGTGCCAGCAGCGTAGGGGGCCGGACTGAAGCTTTCTTT. The V gene is TRBV9, the J gene TRBJ1-1; D perhaps matches TRBD1 (5 bases). V gave up 0 bases and J gave up 5 bases, with 8 bases separating them. CDR3 length: 13 residues. Germline CDR1 SGDLS, CDR2 YYNGEE.

This rearrangement joins TRBV18 to TRBJ2-1; no definite D call. The V gene's germline CDR1 is KGHSH and CDR2 LQKENI. This CDR3 has 14 residues. Trimming took 0 bases from V and 9 from J, leaving 12 bases between them. In DNA, the CDR3 is TGTGCCAGCTCACCACCACTTATGAGTGGTGAGCAGTTCTTC. Amino acid sequence: CASSPPLMSGEQFF.

This chain connects TRBV9 to TRBJ2-7; TRBD2 agrees at 10 bases. The germline CDR1 and CDR2 sequences are SGDLS and YYNGEE. The ends lost 0 bases at V and 4 bases at J; junction bases unmatched: 7. CDR3 length: 16 residues. As DNA, the CDR3 is TGTGCCAGCAGCGTAGGGGCTAGCGGGAGTGGTTACGAGCAGTACTTC. Its translation is CASSVGASGSGYEQYF.

This clone was detected only once. The chain couples TRBV5-4 to TRBJ2-4, with a weak D call TRBD1 (6 bases). CDR1 SGHNT and CDR2 YYREEE come from the germline V gene (reference sequence). The CDR3 is 16 residues long. Trimming stripped 1 base from V and 3 bases from J, with 14 bases between. The CDR3 DNA is TGTGCCAGCAGCTTGAGCAGAGGGGGAGTCAAAAACATTCAGTACTTC. Translation gives CASSLSRGGVKNIQYF.

V gene TRBV6-1 combines with J gene TRBJ1-2, with 8 nucleotides matching TRBD1. The V gene's germline CDR1 is MNHNS and CDR2 SASEGT. The V segment lost 6 bases and the J segment 2 bases; nucleotides outside the gene matches: 5. The CDR3 contains 14 residues. The CDR3 DNA is TGTGCCAGCAGCCCGAGGACAGGGAACTATGGCTACACCTTC. It encodes CASSPRTGNYGYTF.

This clone was found a few times. This chain joins TRBV2 and TRBJ1-5; the match to TRBD1 covers 9 bases. The J segment lost 6 bases and the V segment lost 3 bases, leaving 3 bases of the junction unmatched. The CDR3 length is 14 residues. CDR1 and CDR2 (germline): SNHLY, FYNNEI. This CDR3 is CASSDTGGSQPQHF. CDR3 nucleotides: TGTGCCAGCAGTGACACAGGGGGCAGTCAGCCCCAGCATTTT.

V is TRBV11-2 and J is TRBJ1-2, with D perhaps matching TRBD1 (5 bases). V was pared by 1 base and J by 4 bases, with 13 bases between. The length of the CDR3 is 15 residues. CDR1 SGHAT and CDR2 FQNNGV come from the germline V gene. CDR3 nucleotide sequence: TGTGCCAGCAGCTTAGTTTCGTCGACAGCCTATGGCTACACCTTC. Translated, it gives CASSLVSSTAYGYTF.

The chain joins TRBV30 to TRBJ1-4; possible D gene TRBD1, 6 bases. This CDR3 is built from 14 residues. CDR1 and CDR2 (germline): GTSNPN, SVGIG (reference sequence). V lost 4 bases and J lost 4, with 13 bases in between. The CDR3 spells CAWTRGGDNEKLFF. The CDR3 DNA follows: TGTGCCTGGACCAGAGGGGGAGATAATGAAAAACTGTTTTTT.

This sequence joins TRBV2 and TRBJ2-5; 7 positions agree with TRBD2. The CDR3 runs to 14 residues. The V segment lost 8 bases and the J segment 5 bases; nucleotides outside the gene matches: 11. Germline loops: CDR1 SNHLY, CDR2 FYNNEI. CDR3 coding DNA: TGTGCCAGCGGGGAGCGGGGACCAGGGGAGACCCAGTACTTC. Encoded protein: CASGERGPGETQYF.

The chain carries TRBV29-1 and TRBJ2-2, with TRBD2 as a possible D gene (7 bases). This CDR3 comprises 15 residues. Looked up from germline, CDR1 is SQVTM and CDR2 is ANQGSEA. The V and J ends lost 4 bases and 6 bases respectively, with 18 bases between them. The CDR3 here is CSVVGRGLMAGELFF. The CDR3 DNA reads TGCAGCGTTGTAGGCAGGGGACTAATGGCCGGGGAGCTGTTTTTT.

This clone was seen more than once but under ten times. The chain couples TRBV6-5 to TRBJ1-2, with D tentatively TRBD1 (5 bases). V gave up 6 bases and J gave up 3 bases, with 14 bases separating them. The germline V gene encodes CDR1 MNHEY and CDR2 SVGAGI. The CDR3 totals 14 residues. The CDR3 reads CASSSTGGYYGYTF. CDR3 DNA sequence: TGTGCCAGCAGCTCGACGGGGGGGTACTATGGCTACACCTTC.

The chain employs TRBV11-3 and TRBJ2-1, with 8 bases matching TRBD1. The CDR3 loop spans 14 amino acids. The J segment lost 8 bases and the V segment lost 5 bases, leaving 8 bases of the junction unmatched. Germline CDR1 and CDR2: SGHNT and YENEEA. The CDR3 here is CASSEMSGGDEQFF. Written as DNA, the CDR3 is TGTGCCAGCAGCGAAATGTCAGGGGGCGATGAGCAGTTCTTC.

This clone was observed a handful of times. The chain has TRBV7-3 and TRBJ2-7; 7 bases are shared with TRBD1. CDR1 SGHTA and CDR2 FQGTGA come from the germline V gene. Trimming at V came to 3 bases and at J to 2 bases, leaving 1 base not matched to a gene. This CDR3 region has 13 residues. The CDR3 coding sequence is TGTGCCAGCAGCTTGACAGGGCCCTACGAGCAGTACTTC. Amino acids: CASSLTGPYEQYF.

This rearrangement joins TRBV29-1 to TRBJ2-3; D remains ambiguous. V shed 0 bases and J shed 0 bases, with 4 bases lying between them. Germline-derived CDR1 and CDR2 are SQVTM and ANQGSEA. This CDR3 has 13 amino acids. The CDR3 sequence: CSVEETSTDTQYF. CDR3 sequence (DNA): TGCAGCGTTGAAGAGACTAGCACAGATACGCAGTATTTT.

The J gene is TRBJ2-6, the V gene TRBV6-5, with a possible D match to TRBD1 (5 bases). This CDR3 has 15 residues. Germline lookup yields CDR1 MNHEY and CDR2 SVGAGI. V lost 2 bases to trimming and J lost 0 bases, with 5 bases between them. This chain's CDR3 is CASSYDSSGANVLTF. CDR3 nucleotides: TGTGCCAGCAGTTACGACAGCTCTGGGGCCAACGTCCTGACTTTC.

CDR3 loop: CASSLGTSGGGNIQYF. The CDR3 coding sequence is TGTGCCAGCAGCTTAGGGACTAGCGGGGGGGGAAACATTCAGTACTTC. The J gene is TRBJ2-4, the V gene TRBV7-6; TRBD2 matches 15 bases. Trimming at V came to 1 base and at J to 6 bases, leaving 1 base not matched to a gene. Germline V gene lookup returns CDR1 SGHVS and CDR2 FNYEAQ. The CDR3 spans 16 residues.

The chain employs TRBV13 and TRBJ2-2; 15 bases agree with TRBD2. CDR3 length: 19 amino acids. Germline CDR1 PRHDT, CDR2 FYEKMQ (reference sequence). Trimming at V came to 5 bases and at J to 5 bases, leaving 12 bases not matched to a gene. DNA for the CDR3: TGTGCCAGCAGCCCCGGACTAGCGGGAGGGCCTAGGCGGACCGGGGAGCTGTTTTTT. Its protein is CASSPGLAGGPRRTGELFF.

The V and J genes are TRBV29-1 and TRBJ1-1; possible D gene TRBD1, 6 bases. Germline CDR1 SQVTM, CDR2 ANQGSEA. Trimming stripped 7 bases from V and 7 bases from J, with 19 bases between. The length of the CDR3 is 13 residues. CDR3 protein: CSALFFGGSEAFF. Written as DNA, the CDR3 is TGCAGCGCCCTGTTTTTTGGGGGCAGTGAAGCTTTCTTT.

This chain connects TRBV7-9 to TRBJ1-2; D call uncertain. Per germline, CDR1 SEHNR and CDR2 FQNEAQ (reference sequence). This CDR3 spans 13 amino acids. V was shortened by 5 bases and J by 8 bases, with 15 bases between the two germline ends. The CDR3 sequence: CASSTRLGGGYTF. CDR3 DNA sequence: TGTGCCAGCAGCACCCGACTGGGAGGAGGCTACACCTTC.